Below, 17 T cell receptor beta chains from the same sample are listed, as sequenced in a study of radiotherapy plus CTLA-4 blockade in lung cancer. Produced via immunoSEQ multiplex PCR; TCRdb's table is partial and in-frame only. The table lists 85,000 to 95,000 clones, around 84% of them singletons. Here the sequenced sample was peripheral blood, taken from a patient treated with radiotherapy plus ipilimumab. Receptors were obtained from a human donor with non-small cell lung cancer that progressed on radiotherapy plus ipilimumab.

This chain connects TRBV28 to TRBJ1-5; D is perhaps TRBD1 (6 bases). The CDR3 is 15 amino acids. Trimming took off 11 bases at V and 0 bases at J, with 17 bases between the two ends. Germline loops: CDR1 MDHEN, CDR2 SYDVKM. CDR3 DNA sequence: TGTGCCGTAACAGGGAGGGGGATTAGCAATCAGCCCCAGCATTTT. Translation gives CAVTGRGISNQPQHF.

The rearrangement joins TRBV7-9 to TRBJ2-1; 7 positions match TRBD2. V shed 5 bases and J 6 bases; nucleotides not matched to a gene: 10. CDR3 length: 15 amino acids. The V gene's germline CDR1 is SEHNR and CDR2 FQNEAQ (reference sequence). The CDR3 coding sequence is TGTGCCAGCAGCCCCCGGTGGGAGGGTCGCAATGAGCAGTTCTTC. Protein product: CASSPRWEGRNEQFF. Filled out from reference TRBV7-9 and TRBJ2-1, the complete variable domain reads DTGVSQNPRHKITKRGQNVTFRCDPISEHNRLYWYRQTLGQGPEFLTYFQNEAQLEKSRLLSDRFSAERPKGSFSTLEIQRTEQGDSAMYLCASSPRWEGRNEQFFGPGTRLTVL.

The CDR3 nucleotides read TGTGCCAGCAGCCTCGGACAGGAAGCCGAGCAGTACTTC. This gives the protein CASSLGQEAEQYF. The chain employs TRBV11-2 and TRBJ2-7, with 7 bases matching TRBD1. CDR3 size: 13 residues. Germline values: CDR1 SGHAT, CDR2 FQNNGV. J was trimmed by 6 bases and V by 5 bases; bases with no gene match: 7. The variable domain in full, completed from reference TRBV11-2 and TRBJ2-7, reads EAGVAQSPRYKIIEKRQSVAFWCNPISGHATLYWYQQILGQGPKLLIQFQNNGVVDDSQLPKDRFSAERLKGVDSTLKIQPAKLEDSAVYLCASSLGQEAEQYFGPGTRLTVT.

This clone turned up a few times. As DNA, the CDR3 is TGTGCCAGCACAGAGGGGACTAGCGGGAGCTACGAGCAGTACTTC. Amino acids: CASTEGTSGSYEQYF. The rearrangement joins TRBV5-6 to TRBJ2-7; 14 nucleotides agree with TRBD2. CDR3 length: 15 residues. Germline-derived CDR1 and CDR2 are SGHDT and YYEEEE. The junction had 5 bases not matched to a gene; V was cut back by 6 bases and J by 3 bases.

This chain links TRBV6-5 with TRBJ1-5, with a tentative D call TRBD1 (5 bases). The V gene's germline CDR1 is MNHEY and CDR2 SVGAGI. Trimming stripped 5 bases from V and 3 bases from J, with 8 bases between. This CDR3 has 13 amino acids. DNA of the CDR3: TGTGCCAGCAGTGGGGGTATCAATCAGCCCCAGCATTTT. Residues: CASSGGINQPQHF.

J is TRBJ2-2 and V is TRBV9; the match to TRBD2 covers 11 bases. Per the germline V gene, CDR1 is SGDLS and CDR2 is YYNGEE. The CDR3 consists of 19 residues. Losses at the gene ends were 2 bases for V and 0 bases for J; bases not matched to a gene: 9. The CDR3 nucleotides are TGTGCCAGCAGCGTCAACGTAGGACTAGCGGGCTCGAACACCGGGGAGCTGTTTTTT. It codes for CASSVNVGLAGSNTGELFF.

V usage is TRBV27 and J usage is TRBJ2-2; D remains unclear. CDR3 size: 12 residues. Trimming pared 3 bases from V and 6 bases from J, leaving 5 bases between. Germline V gene data show CDR1 as MNHEY and CDR2 as SMNVEV (reference sequence). The DNA of the CDR3 is TGTGCCAGCAGTTTCCTATCCGGGGAGCTGTTTTTT. It translates to CASSFLSGELFF.

This chain uses TRBV6-1 with TRBJ1-3; no reliable D call. The CDR3 loop spans 14 amino acids. V was trimmed by 5 bases and J by 0 bases, leaving 8 bases between them. CDR1 is MNHNS, CDR2 SASEGT, per germline. CDR3 in amino acids: CASSSAPSGNTIYF. Here the CDR3 DNA reads TGTGCCAGCAGTTCGGCCCCCTCTGGAAACACCATATATTTT.

The chain carries TRBV6-5 and TRBJ2-1; D not certain. This CDR3 region has 15 residues. V was trimmed by 0 bases and J by 2 bases, leaving 8 bases between them. CDR1 is MNHEY and CDR2 is SVGAGI in the germline V gene. The CDR3 region has the DNA TGTGCCAGCAGTTACTCCGTGGGAACCTACAATGAGCAGTTCTTC. Translated: CASSYSVGTYNEQFF.

There are a few counts of this clone. The chain joins TRBV19 to TRBJ1-2; TRBD1 matches 8 bases. Germline values: CDR1 LNHDA, CDR2 SQIVND (reference sequence). The CDR3 consists of 15 residues. The ends lost 6 bases at V and 4 bases at J; junction bases unmatched: 10. The CDR3 DNA is TGTGCCAGTAGCGTTATAGGACAGGGCATCTATGGCTACACCTTC. Translation: CASSVIGQGIYGYTF.

Only one count was recorded for this clone. The CDR3 nucleotides read TGTGCCAGCAGTCGGAGTAGCGGGGATTTCGGTGAGCAGTTCTTC. This encodes CASSRSSGDFGEQFF. The chain has TRBV2 and TRBJ2-1; 8 bases map to TRBD2. The length of the CDR3 is 15 residues. The germline gives CDR1 SNHLY, CDR2 FYNNEI. The ends lost 5 bases at V and 9 bases at J; junction bases unmatched: 12.

Here the CDR3 reads CAISFGQGAYNEQFF. The CDR3, as DNA: TGTGCCATCAGTTTTGGACAGGGGGCCTACAATGAGCAGTTCTTC. The chain carries TRBV10-3 and TRBJ2-1; TRBD1 matches 10 bases. J gave up 2 bases and V 5 bases, and 3 bases lay outside the gene matches. This CDR3 has 15 amino acids. CDR1 ENHRY and CDR2 SYGVKD come from the germline V gene.

The chain carries TRBV2 and TRBJ2-2, with D possibly being TRBD2 (6 bases). CDR1 and CDR2 from the germline V gene are SNHLY and FYNNEI. The CDR3 loop spans 15 amino acids. The germline V and J ends were trimmed by 8 bases and 5 bases, with 18 bases remaining between them. The chain's CDR3 is CASDPTGLATGELFF. CDR3 nucleotide sequence: TGTGCCAGCGATCCAACGGGGCTAGCGACCGGGGAGCTGTTTTTT. Looking up the rest from reference TRBV2 and TRBJ2-2 gives the full variable domain: EPEVTQTPSHQVTQMGQEVILRCVPISNHLYFYWYRQILGQKVEFLVSFYNNEISEKSEIFDDQFSVERPDGSNFTLKIRSTKLEDSAMYFCASDPTGLATGELFFGEGSRLTVL.

This chain uses TRBV14 with TRBJ2-7; the D gene could be TRBD1 or TRBD2 (5 bases each). The CDR3 spans 15 residues. The V end was cut by 2 bases, the J end by 0 bases, with 11 bases between. Germline V gene data show CDR1 as SGHDN and CDR2 as FVKESK. The CDR3 here is CASSQTGTYSYEQYF. The CDR3 nucleotides are TGTGCCAGCAGCCAAACCGGGACCTACTCCTACGAGCAGTACTTC.

This rearrangement joins TRBV12-2 to TRBJ1-2. TRBV12-2 is designated a pseudogene. The CDR3 runs 16 residues. The CDR3 nucleotides read TGTGCAAGTCGCTTACACAGGACTCATTCTAACTATGGCTACACCTTC. It is translated as CASRLHRTHSNYGYTF.

This clone was detected a few times. The J gene is TRBJ1-2, the V gene TRBV28; 12 bases align to TRBD1. Germline V lookup: CDR1 MDHEN, CDR2 SYDVKM. The ends lost 3 bases at V and 7 bases at J; junction bases unmatched: 3. The CDR3 has 14 residues. The CDR3: CASSLGQGAGGYTF. The CDR3 nucleotides read TGTGCCAGCAGTTTGGGACAGGGGGCAGGTGGCTACACCTTC.

V and J are TRBV6-6 and TRBJ1-4; 8 bases are a match to TRBD1. This CDR3 contains 13 residues. Germline loops: CDR1 MNHNY, CDR2 SVGAGI (reference sequence). V was clipped by 0 bases and J by 14 bases; unmatched bases: 5. The CDR3 coding sequence is TGTGCCAGCAGTTACTCGATGGGGACAGGTCTGTTTTTT. This translates into CASSYSMGTGLFF.